This is a list of T cell receptor beta chains from one sample in a study of cytomegalovirus exposure and HLA in healthy donors. Profiled with immunoSEQ multiplex PCR; TCRdb holds only in-frame clones, not every one. The data hold roughly 120,000 clones, with about three quarters observed a single time. Sequencing was done on a sample of PBMCs. Receptor source: a middle-aged woman in good health and CMV-seropositive. The conserved cysteine and the conserved F or W are not part of the CDR3 here.

V: TRBV2; J: TRBJ1-4; CDR3: ASSVSRGWDEKLF
V: TRBV11-2; J: TRBJ2-7; CDR3: ASSFSGRPYEQY
V: TRBV18; J: TRBJ2-7; CDR3: ASSPGQGSYEQY
V: TRBV20-1; J: TRBJ2-1; CDR3: SARDNNEQF
V: TRBV4-1; J: TRBJ1-1; CDR3: ASSLTKASEAF
V: TRBV19; J: TRBJ1-1; CDR3: ASSADRFGAEAF
V: TRBV19; J: TRBJ2-1; CDR3: ASSTPGGYEQF
V: TRBV2; J: TRBJ1-1; CDR3: ASSDPGEVAEAF
V: TRBV7-2; J: TRBJ2-2; CDR3: ASSLGTASWELF
V: TRBV7-3; J: TRBJ2-7; CDR3: ASRHSYEQY
V: TRBV28; J: TRBJ1-5; CDR3: ASNTNPRVHQPQH
V: TRBV27; J: TRBJ2-7; CDR3: ASSLGPRPYEQY
V: TRBV19; J: TRBJ1-1; CDR3: ASSIGGIGPEAF
V: TRBV7-8; J: TRBJ2-1; CDR3: ASSLDDGTSGEQF
V: TRBV6-5; J: TRBJ1-3; CDR3: ASSYGMRRRGNTIY
V: TRBV10-3; J: TRBJ2-7; CDR3: AINDGGGLYEQY
V: TRBV5-4; J: TRBJ1-1; CDR3: ASSPDGGNTEAF
V: TRBV7-2; J: TRBJ1-1; CDR3: ASSFGRLNTEAF
V: TRBV9; J: TRBJ1-1; CDR3: ASSSAPRTGGSTEAF
V: TRBV5-1; J: TRBJ2-5; CDR3: ASSLVSEETQY
V: TRBV29-1; J: TRBJ2-1; CDR3: SVETGAYNEQF
V: TRBV5-1; J: TRBJ2-3; CDR3: ASSPGLAGAVTDTQY
V: TRBV5-4; J: TRBJ1-1; CDR3: ASSEGQGVNTEAF
V: TRBV19; J: TRBJ2-3; CDR3: ASSINRGGSTDTQY
V: TRBV27; J: TRBJ2-2; CDR3: ASSLWGAGELF
V: TRBV7-8; J: TRBJ1-1; CDR3: ASSLFSQGYMNTEAF
V: TRBV7-8; J: TRBJ1-4; CDR3: ASSLGSGEAEKLF
V: TRBV7-2; J: TRBJ1-2; CDR3: ASSLFPESTDSYT
V: TRBV9; J: TRBJ1-2; CDR3: ASSVDSSGDYGYT
V: TRBV5-1; J: TRBJ2-5; CDR3: ASGDLVTQETQY